The 5 T cell receptor beta chains below come from one sample, sequenced in a study of T-cell reconstitution after alpha-beta-depleted transplantation in children (dated by TCRdb to 2016 to 2017). What the treatment or condition label conveys for this sample: allogeneic hematopoietic cell transplantation with graft depleted of TCRalphabeta T cells and CD19 B cells. The protocol used for the library was PCR. Sequenced on an Illumina HiSeq 2500. To normalize quantification of the TCRbeta repertoire, the TCR libraries were built with molecular barcoding that relied on unique molecular identifiers. The public reads were reanalyzed by TCRdb: fastp trimming at Q25, MiXCR alignment, in-frame beta chains only. When rows share a CDR3 protein, they turn into one entry using the most common DNA and genes. This sample holds just over 200,000 distinct CDR3 sequences; about 8.4% were observed only once. The top ten clonotypes cover about a third of the sample.

Sequences were derived from PBMCs, mostly from graft donor cells, sampled 360 days after TCRalphabeta/CD19-depleted stem cell transplant. The source of these receptors is a male patient aged 2 to 9 who had a stem cell transplant for acute myeloid leukemia, so the T cells may come from the graft donor.

This clonotype was observed a handful of times. The J gene is TRBJ1-1, the V gene TRBV7-8, with TRBD1 as a possible D gene (6 bases). The germline CDR1 and CDR2 sequences are SGHVS and FQNEAQ. Between the trimmed V and J ends, which lost 2 bases and 0 bases, there was a span of 7 bases. The length of the CDR3 is 14 residues. The CDR3 here is CASSLQGMNTEAFF. In DNA form, the CDR3 reads TGTGCCAGCAGCTTACAGGGGATGAACACTGAAGCTTTCTTT. Together with reference TRBV7-8 and TRBJ1-1, the CDR3 gives the full variable domain: GAGVSQSPRYKVAKRGQDVALRCDPISGHVSLFWYQQALGQGPEFLTYFQNEAQLDKSGLPSDRFFAERPEGSVSTLKIQRTQQEDSAVYLCASSLQGMNTEAFFGQGTRLTVV.

The chain joins TRBV9 to TRBJ2-7, with 7 bases matching TRBD1. The V segment lost 4 bases and the J segment 2 bases; nucleotides outside the gene matches: 6. The CDR3 consists of 14 residues. Germline V gene lookup returns CDR1 SGDLS and CDR2 YYNGEE. CDR3 nucleotides: TGTGCCAGCAGCCCCGAGACAGGGCCCTACGAGCAGTACTTC. This encodes CASSPETGPYEQYF.

In its sample, this clonotype was seen many times. The gene calls are TRBV12-3 or TRBV12-4 and TRBJ2-1; D is unresolved. V was clipped by 0 bases and J by 8 bases, with 8 bases between them. This CDR3 contains 13 residues. The CDR3 sequence is CASSLALRDEQFF. In nucleotides, the CDR3 is TGTGCCAGCAGTTTAGCGCTGAGAGATGAGCAGTTCTTC.

Comment on this clonotype: This may be a read error: a much more frequent sequence differs by one nucleotide. V and J are TRBV6-6 and TRBJ2-7; D is unclear. CDR1 and CDR2 from the germline V gene are MNHNY and SVGAGI (reference sequence). The CDR3 has 12 amino acids. DNA of the CDR3: TGTGCCAGCAGTTACAGGACCTACGAGGAGTACTTC. Its translation: CASSYRTYEEYF.

The V gene is TRBV12-3 or TRBV12-4, the J gene TRBJ2-1; D might be TRBD2 (6 bases). This CDR3 comprises 16 residues. The V and J ends lost 8 bases and 4 bases respectively, with 21 bases between them. Written as DNA, the CDR3 is TGTGCCAGCTGGTGCGAACCGGGAGAGGGGTACAATGAGCAGTTCTTC. It codes for CASWCEPGEGYNEQFF.